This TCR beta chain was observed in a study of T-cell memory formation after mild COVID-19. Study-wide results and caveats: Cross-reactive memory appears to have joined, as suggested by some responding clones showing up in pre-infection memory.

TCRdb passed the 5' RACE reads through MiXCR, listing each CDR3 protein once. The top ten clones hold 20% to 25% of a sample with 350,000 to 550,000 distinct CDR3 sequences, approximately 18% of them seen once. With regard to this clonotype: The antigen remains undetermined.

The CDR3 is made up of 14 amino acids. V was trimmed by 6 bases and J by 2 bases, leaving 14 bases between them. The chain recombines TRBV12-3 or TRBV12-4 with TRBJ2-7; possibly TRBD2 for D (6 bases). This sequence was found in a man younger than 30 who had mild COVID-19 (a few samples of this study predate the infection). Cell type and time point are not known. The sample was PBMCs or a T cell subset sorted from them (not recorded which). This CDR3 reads CASRPGTAPYEQYF. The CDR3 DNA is TGTGCCAGCAGACCCGGGACTGCACCCTACGAGCAGTACTTC.